This T cell receptor beta chain was obtained from a study of blood T cell repertoires in COVID-19. Study-wide background: There were acute and convalescent COVID-19 samples, and they came from the United States, Italy and Spain.

Original methodology: Amplifying reference gene primers gave estimates of nucleated cell counts. Repertoires were generated with immunoSEQ multiplex PCR, while TCRdb's copy carries only in-frame clones and drops some. V, J and clone size reflect that table, while D and trimming were determined from the DNA. The sample includes approximately 40,000 clones, about nine tenths of them seen just once. J lost 4 bases, V lost 0 bases, and 5 bases had no gene match. Per the germline V gene, CDR1 is SGHNT and CDR2 is YENEEA. The CDR3 has 17 amino acids. The rearrangement links TRBV11-3 to TRBJ2-1; the match to TRBD2 covers 11 bases. This TCR came from a man in his sixties with acute or convalescent COVID-19. Material: peripheral blood. CDR3 region: CASSLDYGTSGYNEQFF. The DNA of the CDR3 is TGTGCCAGCAGCTTAGATTACGGGACTAGCGGTTACAATGAGCAGTTCTTC.